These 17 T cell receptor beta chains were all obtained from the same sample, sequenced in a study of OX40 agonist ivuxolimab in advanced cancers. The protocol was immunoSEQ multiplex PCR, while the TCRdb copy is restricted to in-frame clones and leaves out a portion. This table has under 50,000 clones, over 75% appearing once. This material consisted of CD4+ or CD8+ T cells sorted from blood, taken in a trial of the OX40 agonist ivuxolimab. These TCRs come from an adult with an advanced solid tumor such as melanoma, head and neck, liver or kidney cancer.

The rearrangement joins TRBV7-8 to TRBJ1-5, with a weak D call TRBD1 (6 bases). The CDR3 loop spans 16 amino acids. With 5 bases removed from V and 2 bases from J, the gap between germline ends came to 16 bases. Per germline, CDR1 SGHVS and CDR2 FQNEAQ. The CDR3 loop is CASSPRTGSRNQPQHF. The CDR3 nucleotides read TGTGCCAGCAGCCCCCGCACAGGGTCGCGCAATCAGCCCCAGCATTTT.

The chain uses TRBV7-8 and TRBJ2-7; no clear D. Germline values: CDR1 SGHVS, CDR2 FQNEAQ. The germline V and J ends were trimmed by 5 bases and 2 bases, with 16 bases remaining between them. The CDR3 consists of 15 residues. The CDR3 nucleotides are TGTGCCAGCAGCCAATCCCGGACGGAGACCTACGAGCAGTACTTC. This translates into CASSQSRTETYEQYF.

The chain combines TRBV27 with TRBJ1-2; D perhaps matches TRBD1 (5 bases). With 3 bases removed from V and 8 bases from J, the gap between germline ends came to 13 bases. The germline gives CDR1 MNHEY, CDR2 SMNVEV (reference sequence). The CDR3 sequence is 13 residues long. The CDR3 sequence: CASSFGQGGGYTF. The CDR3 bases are TGTGCCAGCAGTTTTGGGCAGGGTGGGGGCTACACCTTC.

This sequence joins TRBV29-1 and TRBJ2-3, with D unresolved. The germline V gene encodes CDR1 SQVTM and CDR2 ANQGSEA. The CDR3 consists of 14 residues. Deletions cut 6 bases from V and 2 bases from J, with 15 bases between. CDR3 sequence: CSVTGRIHTDTQYF. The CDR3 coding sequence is TGCAGCGTCACGGGTCGAATTCACACAGATACGCAGTATTTT.

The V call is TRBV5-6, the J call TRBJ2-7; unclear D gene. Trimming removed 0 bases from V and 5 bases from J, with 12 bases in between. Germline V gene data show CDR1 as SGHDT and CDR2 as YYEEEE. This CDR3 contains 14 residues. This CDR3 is CASSLEVDGDEQYF. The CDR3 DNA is TGTGCCAGCAGCTTGGAAGTAGACGGCGACGAGCAGTACTTC. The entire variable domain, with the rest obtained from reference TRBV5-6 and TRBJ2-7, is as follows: DAGVTQSPTHLIKTRGQQVTLRCSPKSGHDTVSWYQQALGQGPQFIFQYYEEEERQRGNFPDRFSGHQFPNYSSELNVNALLLGDSALYLCASSLEVDGDEQYFGPGTRLTVT.

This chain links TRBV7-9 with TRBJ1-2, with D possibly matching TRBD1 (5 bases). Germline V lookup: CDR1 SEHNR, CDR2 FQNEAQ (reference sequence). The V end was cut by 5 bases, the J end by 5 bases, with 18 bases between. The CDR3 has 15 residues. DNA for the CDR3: TGTGCCAGCAGCGGGGGTCAGCGGACCACTTATGGCTACACCTTC. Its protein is CASSGGQRTTYGYTF.

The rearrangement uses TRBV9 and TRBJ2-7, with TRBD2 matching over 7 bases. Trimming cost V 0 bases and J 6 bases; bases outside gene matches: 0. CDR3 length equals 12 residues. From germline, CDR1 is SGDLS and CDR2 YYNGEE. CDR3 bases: TGTGCCAGCAGCGTAGGCGGGGGCGAGCAGTACTTC. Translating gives CASSVGGGEQYF.

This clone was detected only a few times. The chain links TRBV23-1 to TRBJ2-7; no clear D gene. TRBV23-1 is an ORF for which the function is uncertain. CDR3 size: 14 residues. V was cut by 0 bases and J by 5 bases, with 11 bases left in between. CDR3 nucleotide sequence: TGCGCCAGCAGTCAATCCCTTAGGGTCCACGAGCAGTACTTC. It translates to CASSQSLRVHEQYF.

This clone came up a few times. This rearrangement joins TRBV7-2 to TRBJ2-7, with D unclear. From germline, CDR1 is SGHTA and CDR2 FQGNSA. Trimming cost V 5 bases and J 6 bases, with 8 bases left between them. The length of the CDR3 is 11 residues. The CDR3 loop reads CASSATSEQYF. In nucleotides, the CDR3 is TGTGCCAGCAGCGCGACATCCGAGCAGTACTTC.

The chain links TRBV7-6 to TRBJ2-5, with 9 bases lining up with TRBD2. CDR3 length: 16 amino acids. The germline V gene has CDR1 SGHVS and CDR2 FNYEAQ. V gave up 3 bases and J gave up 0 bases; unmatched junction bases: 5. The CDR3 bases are TGTGCCAGCAGCTTCTCGACTAGCGGAGACCAAGAGACCCAGTACTTC. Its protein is CASSFSTSGDQETQYF.

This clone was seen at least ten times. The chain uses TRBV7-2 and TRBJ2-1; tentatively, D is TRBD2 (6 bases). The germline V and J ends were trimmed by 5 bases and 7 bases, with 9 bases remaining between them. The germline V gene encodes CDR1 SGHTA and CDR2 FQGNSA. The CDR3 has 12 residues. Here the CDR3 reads CASSQSGNEQFF. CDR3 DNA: TGTGCCAGCAGCCAGAGCGGGAATGAGCAGTTCTTC.

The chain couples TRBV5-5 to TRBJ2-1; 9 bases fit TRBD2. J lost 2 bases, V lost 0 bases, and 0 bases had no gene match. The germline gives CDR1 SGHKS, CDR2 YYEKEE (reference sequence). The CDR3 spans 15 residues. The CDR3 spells CASSLASGAYNEQFF. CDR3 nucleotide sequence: TGTGCCAGCAGCTTGGCTAGCGGGGCCTACAATGAGCAGTTCTTC.

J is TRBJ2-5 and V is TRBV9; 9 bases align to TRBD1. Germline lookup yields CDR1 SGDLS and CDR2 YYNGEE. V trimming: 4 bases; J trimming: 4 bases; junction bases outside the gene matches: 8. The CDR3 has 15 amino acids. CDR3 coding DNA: TGTGCCAGCAGCCGCCGACAGGGGGTAGGAGAGACCCAGTACTTC. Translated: CASSRRQGVGETQYF.

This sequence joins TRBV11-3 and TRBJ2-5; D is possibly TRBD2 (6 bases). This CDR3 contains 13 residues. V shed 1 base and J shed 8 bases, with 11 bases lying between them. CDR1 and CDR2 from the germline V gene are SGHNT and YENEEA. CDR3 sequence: CASSLGPSETQYF. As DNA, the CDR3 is TGTGCCAGCAGCTTAGGACCTAGCGAAACCCAGTACTTC.

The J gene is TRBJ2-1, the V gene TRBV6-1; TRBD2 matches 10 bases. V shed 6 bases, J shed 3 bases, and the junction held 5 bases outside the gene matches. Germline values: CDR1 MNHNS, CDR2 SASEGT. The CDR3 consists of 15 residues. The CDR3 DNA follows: TGTGCCAGCAGACGATCTAGCGGGAGCTACAATGAGCAGTTCTTC. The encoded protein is CASRRSSGSYNEQFF.

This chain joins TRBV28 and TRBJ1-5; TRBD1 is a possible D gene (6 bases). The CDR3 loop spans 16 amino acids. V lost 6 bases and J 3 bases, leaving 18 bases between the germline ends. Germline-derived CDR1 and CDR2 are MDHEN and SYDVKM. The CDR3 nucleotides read TGTGCCAGCAGCCCAATCCCTACAGGGTTCAATCAGCCCCAGCATTTT. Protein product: CASSPIPTGFNQPQHF. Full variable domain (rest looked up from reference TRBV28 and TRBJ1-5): DVKVTQSSRYLVKRTGEKVFLECVQDMDHENMFWYRQDPGLGLRLIYFSYDVKMKEKGDIPEGYSVSREKKERFSLILESASTNQTSMYLCASSPIPTGFNQPQHFGDGTRLSIL.

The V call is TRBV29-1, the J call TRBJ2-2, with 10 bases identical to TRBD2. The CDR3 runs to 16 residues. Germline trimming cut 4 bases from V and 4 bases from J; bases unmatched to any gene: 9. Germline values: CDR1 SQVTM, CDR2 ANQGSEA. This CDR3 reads CSVGKAGGMTTGELFF. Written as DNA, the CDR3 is TGCAGCGTTGGAAAAGCGGGAGGGATGACCACCGGGGAGCTGTTTTTT.